Following are 16 T cell receptor beta chains from one sample sequenced in a study of T cell responses to AZD1222 COVID-19 vaccine. TCRdb's table, derived via immunoSEQ multiplex PCR, lists solely in-frame clones and lacks some. The data hold 90,000 to 130,000 clones, with approximately 92% observed a single time. The material sequenced was peripheral blood, taken 28 days after the second AZD1222 dose. Receptors were obtained from an adult who received the AZD1222 COVID-19 vaccine.

This clone turned up a few times. The chain joins TRBV19 to TRBJ2-1; the match to TRBD2 covers 9 bases. Germline assignment: CDR1 LNHDA and CDR2 SQIVND (reference sequence). The CDR3 spans 14 residues. The V gene end was trimmed by 4 bases and the J gene end by 5 bases; junction bases not matched to a gene: 3. CDR3 nucleotide sequence: TGTGCCAGTAGTAGCCTAGCGGGGAACAATGAGCAGTTCTTC. Encoded protein: CASSSLAGNNEQFF. Based on the CDR3 plus reference TRBV19 and TRBJ2-1, the full variable domain is DGGITQSPKYLFRKEGQNVTLSCEQNLNHDAMYWYRQDPGQGLRLIYYSQIVNDFQKGDIAEGYSVSREKKESFPLTVTSAQKNPTAFYLCASSSLAGNNEQFFGPGTRLTVL.

The V call is TRBV15, the J call TRBJ2-1, with 8 bases matching TRBD1. The CDR3 has 15 residues. Unmatched junction bases numbered 2, after V lost 0 bases and J lost 4 bases. Germline values: CDR1 LNHNV, CDR2 YYDKDF (reference sequence). For the CDR3, the DNA is TGTGCCACCAGCAGAGACCAGGGGGCTTACAATGAGCAGTTCTTC. Amino acids: CATSRDQGAYNEQFF.

J is TRBJ2-7 and V is TRBV7-2; a weak D match, TRBD1 (6 bases). The germline V gene has CDR1 SGHTA and CDR2 FQGNSA. V lost 3 bases and J lost 2, with 11 bases in between. CDR3 length: 14 amino acids. CDR3 region: CASSFRDTTYEQYF. The CDR3 DNA reads as TGTGCCAGCAGCTTCCGGGACACGACCTACGAGCAGTACTTC.

This rearrangement joins TRBV7-3 to TRBJ2-1, with TRBD1 matching 7 bases. The V segment lost 4 bases and the J segment 10 bases; nucleotides outside the gene matches: 10. This CDR3 region has 14 residues. Germline CDR1 SGHTA, CDR2 FQGTGA. DNA of the CDR3: TGTGCCAGCAGCTCACGGACAGGCCAGAGGGAGCAGTTCTTC. It codes for CASSSRTGQREQFF.

This clone appeared a single time. The chain joins TRBV5-1 to TRBJ2-7; TRBD1 matches 7 bases. The junction had 7 bases not matched to a gene; V was cut back by 4 bases and J by 3 bases. CDR1 SGHRS and CDR2 YFSETQ come from the germline V gene. This CDR3 contains 14 residues. The CDR3 region is CASSDWDSHYEQYF. The CDR3 DNA follows: TGCGCCAGCAGCGACTGGGACAGCCACTACGAGCAGTACTTC.

V usage is TRBV20-1 and J usage is TRBJ2-1; 11 nucleotides agree with TRBD2. The ends lost 1 base at V and 16 bases at J; junction bases unmatched: 3. Germline V gives CDR1 DFQATT, CDR2 SNEGSKA (reference sequence). The CDR3 totals 11 residues. The CDR3 protein is CSARGLAGNFF. Written as DNA, the CDR3 is TGCAGTGCTAGAGGACTAGCGGGGAATTTCTTC.

CDR3 nucleotides: TGTGCCAGTAGTATTGGCCGCTTAGGGGACACTGAAGCTTTCTTT. It is translated as CASSIGRLGDTEAFF. The chain employs TRBV19 and TRBJ1-1; D may be TRBD1 (5 bases). V was clipped by 3 bases and J by 3 bases, with 14 bases between them. The CDR3 has 15 amino acids. CDR1 is LNHDA and CDR2 is SQIVND in the germline V gene (reference sequence).

This clone was seen just once. In DNA form, the CDR3 reads TGCGCCAGCAGCTTGGTGCCGAGCAGGACAGACGAGCAGTACTTC. It encodes CASSLVPSRTDEQYF. The chain carries TRBV5-1 and TRBJ2-7, with D perhaps matching TRBD1 (6 bases). This CDR3 has 15 residues. Germline assignment: CDR1 SGHRS and CDR2 YFSETQ. Trimming removed 0 bases from V and 5 bases from J, with 15 bases in between.

V and J are TRBV30 and TRBJ2-7; 11 nucleotides line up with TRBD2. Germline trimming cut 5 bases from V and 0 bases from J; bases unmatched to any gene: 6. CDR3 length: 15 residues. The germline CDR1 and CDR2 sequences are GTSNPN and SVGIG (reference sequence). DNA of the CDR3: TGTGCCTGGGGACTAGCGGGCCTTGGCTCCTACGAGCAGTACTTC. Translating it yields CAWGLAGLGSYEQYF.

The rearrangement links TRBV4-3 to TRBJ1-6; TRBD1 aligns across 7 bases. V lost 3 bases, J lost 8 bases, and 1 base stayed unmatched. Looked up from germline, CDR1 is LGHNA and CDR2 is YSLEER. The CDR3 sequence is 13 residues long. CDR3 protein: CASSQQGDSPLHF. As DNA, the CDR3 is TGCGCCAGCAGCCAGCAGGGGGATTCACCCCTCCACTTT.

The chain employs TRBV11-3 and TRBJ2-3; 7 positions agree with TRBD1. V lost 5 bases to trimming and J lost 2 bases; unmatched junction nucleotides: 4. Germline V gene sequence: CDR1 SGHNT, CDR2 YENEEA. The CDR3 spans 14 residues. CDR3 in DNA: TGTGCCAGCAGCCCAGGGGGTAACACAGATACGCAGTATTTT. Translation: CASSPGGNTDTQYF.

The rearrangement uses TRBV6-5 and TRBJ1-4; unclear D gene. V dropped 6 bases and J dropped 0 bases, with 11 bases sitting between them. Germline V gives CDR1 MNHEY, CDR2 SVGAGI. The CDR3 is 15 residues long. The CDR3 DNA is TGTGCCAGCAGACTGACTTTTACAACTAATGAAAAACTGTTTTTT. It encodes CASRLTFTTNEKLFF.

The chain joins TRBV11-2 to TRBJ1-2; D gene uncertain. The CDR3 extends over 16 amino acids. Between the trimmed V and J ends, which lost 1 base and 0 bases, there was a span of 12 bases. Germline V gene data show CDR1 as SGHAT and CDR2 as FQNNGV. In nucleotides, the CDR3 is TGTGCCAGCAGCTTAGTAGGTGCCGGAGCTAACTATGGCTACACCTTC. This translates into CASSLVGAGANYGYTF. Based on the CDR3 plus reference TRBV11-2 and TRBJ1-2, the full variable domain is EAGVAQSPRYKIIEKRQSVAFWCNPISGHATLYWYQQILGQGPKLLIQFQNNGVVDDSQLPKDRFSAERLKGVDSTLKIQPAKLEDSAVYLCASSLVGAGANYGYTFGSGTRLTVV.

This clone came up once. The rearrangement links TRBV7-9 to TRBJ1-1; D gene ambiguous. This CDR3 has 12 residues. Germline assignment: CDR1 SEHNR and CDR2 FQNEAQ (reference sequence). Deletions cut 2 bases from V and 5 bases from J, with 6 bases between. Here the CDR3 DNA reads TGTGCCAGCAGCTTATGGGGAACTGAAGCTTTCTTT. This gives the protein CASSLWGTEAFF.

V is TRBV7-2 and J is TRBJ2-5; TRBD2 is a possible D gene (6 bases). The CDR3 extends over 14 amino acids. Trimming shortened V by 1 base and J by 5 bases, and 11 bases separated the two germline ends. Germline lookup yields CDR1 SGHTA and CDR2 FQGNSA. The CDR3 sequence is CASSLGDSLETQYF. As DNA, the CDR3 is TGTGCCAGCAGCTTAGGGGACTCTCTGGAGACCCAGTACTTC.

V and J are TRBV4-3 and TRBJ1-2, with D unclear. Trimming left V 1 base short and J 2 bases short, with 11 bases between. This CDR3 is 15 amino acids long. Germline assignment: CDR1 LGHNA and CDR2 YSLEER. As DNA, the CDR3 is TGCGCCAGCAGCCAAGGAATAGGGCAGAACTATGGCTACACCTTC. The encoded protein is CASSQGIGQNYGYTF.